The 26 T cell receptor beta chains below were found in one sample sequenced in a study of blood T cell repertoires in COVID-19. Profiling relied on immunoSEQ multiplex PCR, and the TCRdb table lists in-frame clones only, not all of them. Of some 89,000 clones listed, 76% were seen once; the top ten hold about 6.4%. What was sequenced was peripheral blood. Every receptor here comes from a man between 65 and 79 years old with acute or convalescent COVID-19.

The chain recombines TRBV7-3 with TRBJ2-1, with D possibly TRBD1 on 5 matching bases. CDR1 and CDR2 (germline): SGHTA, FQGTGA. V was shortened by 4 bases and J by 9 bases, with 10 bases between the two germline ends. CDR3 length: 12 residues. CDR3 in amino acids: CASSSRTPEQFF. Here the CDR3 DNA reads TGTGCCAGCAGCTCCCGGACACCTGAGCAGTTCTTC.

The rearrangement joins TRBV10-2 to TRBJ1-1, with TRBD1 identical over 8 bases. Per germline, CDR1 WSHSY and CDR2 SAAADI. This CDR3 comprises 15 residues. V lost 3 bases, J lost 1 base, and 4 bases stayed unmatched. CDR3 sequence (DNA): TGCGCCAGCAGTGATTTCGGACAGGGGAACACTGAAGCTTTCTTT. It is translated as CASSDFGQGNTEAFF.

The genes are TRBV19 and TRBJ2-2, with D maybe TRBD1 (6 bases). V was cut by 6 bases and J by 0 bases, with 11 bases left in between. CDR3 length equals 15 residues. CDR1 is LNHDA, CDR2 SQIVND, per germline (reference sequence). The CDR3 coding sequence is TGTGCCAGTAGATTACAGGGTTCGAACACCGGGGAGCTGTTTTTT. Translation gives CASRLQGSNTGELFF.

The chain joins TRBV29-1 to TRBJ2-1; D gene ambiguous. The CDR3 length is 13 residues. Germline V gene data show CDR1 as SQVTM and CDR2 as ANQGSEA. V lost 2 bases and J 5 bases, leaving 10 bases between the germline ends. The CDR3 reads CSVESDTHNEQFF. The CDR3 DNA follows: TGCAGCGTTGAATCCGACACCCACAATGAGCAGTTCTTC.

The chain recombines TRBV9 with TRBJ1-1; D gene ambiguous. The CDR3 length is 13 residues. Germline lookup yields CDR1 SGDLS and CDR2 YYNGEE. The V end was cut by 0 bases, the J end by 1 base, with 4 bases between. CDR3 nucleotides: TGTGCCAGCAGCGTAGCACAGAACACTGAAGCTTTCTTT. Its translation is CASSVAQNTEAFF. Full variable domain (rest looked up from reference TRBV9 and TRBJ1-1): DSGVTQTPKHLITATGQRVTLRCSPRSGDLSVYWYQQSLDQGLQFLIQYYNGEERAKGNILERFSAQQFPDLHSELNLSSLELGDSALYFCASSVAQNTEAFFGQGTRLTVV.

The chain employs TRBV19 and TRBJ1-1; 7 bases fit TRBD1. V dropped 5 bases and J dropped 4; count of bases not matched to a gene: 13. Germline loops: CDR1 LNHDA, CDR2 SQIVND (reference sequence). This CDR3 is 16 amino acids long. As DNA, the CDR3 is TGTGCCAGTAGTCTAAGGAGGAGCGAGGGGGCCACTGAAGCTTTCTTT. Translated: CASSLRRSEGATEAFF. Together with reference TRBV19 and TRBJ1-1, the CDR3 gives the full variable domain: DGGITQSPKYLFRKEGQNVTLSCEQNLNHDAMYWYRQDPGQGLRLIYYSQIVNDFQKGDIAEGYSVSREKKESFPLTVTSAQKNPTAFYLCASSLRRSEGATEAFFGQGTRLTVV.

This chain links TRBV28 with TRBJ1-4, with 8 bases fitting TRBD1. This CDR3 has 14 amino acids. Germline V gives CDR1 MDHEN, CDR2 SYDVKM. V shed 4 bases, J shed 3 bases, and the junction held 1 base outside the gene matches. CDR3 DNA: TGTGCCAGCAGTTGGGGACAGGCTAATGAAAAACTGTTTTTT. It translates to CASSWGQANEKLFF.

The chain recombines TRBV19 with TRBJ1-4; no clear D. With 1 base removed from V and 6 bases from J, the gap between germline ends came to 15 bases. The CDR3 contains 16 residues. Germline V gene data show CDR1 as LNHDA and CDR2 as SQIVND (reference sequence). CDR3 in amino acids: CASSIGAEGFDEKLFF. The CDR3 DNA reads as TGTGCCAGTAGTATAGGGGCCGAAGGTTTTGATGAAAAACTGTTTTTT. Based on the CDR3 plus reference TRBV19 and TRBJ1-4, the full variable domain is DGGITQSPKYLFRKEGQNVTLSCEQNLNHDAMYWYRQDPGQGLRLIYYSQIVNDFQKGDIAEGYSVSREKKESFPLTVTSAQKNPTAFYLCASSIGAEGFDEKLFFGSGTQLSVL.

The V call is TRBV6-5, the J call TRBJ1-1, with D possibly being TRBD1 (6 bases). Looked up from germline, CDR1 is MNHEY and CDR2 is SVGAGI. The V gene lost 2 bases and the J gene lost 1 base, with 14 bases spanning the gap. CDR3 size: 16 residues. The CDR3 loop is CASSYRGTTRNTEAFF. Written as DNA, the CDR3 is TGTGCCAGCAGTTACAGGGGGACTACAAGGAACACTGAAGCTTTCTTT.

This clone was counted only a few times. The rearrangement joins TRBV4-1 to TRBJ1-3, with TRBD1 identical over 11 bases. CDR3 length equals 19 residues. The J segment lost 0 bases and the V segment lost 5 bases, leaving 12 bases of the junction unmatched. Per germline, CDR1 MGHRA and CDR2 YSYEKL. CDR3 sequence reads: CASSSSGTGGPLSGNTIYF. CDR3 nucleotides: TGCGCCAGCAGCTCCTCCGGGACAGGGGGGCCCCTCTCTGGAAACACCATATATTTT.

This clone appeared once. The genes are TRBV6-5 and TRBJ1-2; tentatively, D is TRBD1 (5 bases). V gave up 11 bases and J gave up 5 bases, with 18 bases separating them. This CDR3 spans 13 amino acids. The germline V gene has CDR1 MNHEY and CDR2 SVGAGI. This CDR3 reads CAATMGGVYGYTF. The CDR3 DNA follows: TGTGCCGCCACAATGGGGGGAGTTTATGGCTACACCTTC.

This clone was detected only a few times. This rearrangement joins TRBV5-4 to TRBJ1-6; D is possibly TRBD1 (5 bases). In germline, CDR1 is SGHNT, CDR2 YYREEE (reference sequence). V dropped 4 bases and J dropped 9 bases, with 17 bases sitting between them. The CDR3 is made up of 15 amino acids. The CDR3 DNA sequence: TGTGCCAGCAGCGCGCGCCGGCAGGACACTTCACCCCTCCACTTT. Translation gives CASSARRQDTSPLHF.

Here the CDR3 DNA reads TGTGCCAGCCTAGCGGGGGACACCATTAGCACAGATACGCAGTATTTT. Its translation is CASLAGDTISTDTQYF. The chain carries TRBV10-3 and TRBJ2-3; 10 bases are a match to TRBD2. The length of the CDR3 is 16 residues. J was trimmed by 0 bases and V by 10 bases; bases with no gene match: 10. Germline lookup yields CDR1 ENHRY and CDR2 SYGVKD.

This chain joins TRBV7-3 and TRBJ1-1; perhaps TRBD1 as D (5 bases). Germline V gene data show CDR1 as SGHTA and CDR2 as FQGTGA. The CDR3 length is 13 residues. Trimming took 5 bases from V and 1 from J, leaving 8 bases between them. CDR3 region: CASSITGNTEAFF. CDR3 bases: TGTGCCAGCAGCATTACAGGGAACACTGAAGCTTTCTTT.

To note about this clone: The same CDR3 can be traced to other DNA sequences in this sample. The genes are TRBV9 and TRBJ1-1; no clear D. The germline V and J ends were trimmed by 0 bases and 2 bases, with 5 bases remaining between them. Per germline, CDR1 SGDLS and CDR2 YYNGEE. CDR3 length: 13 residues. The CDR3, as DNA: TGTGCCAGCAGCGTAGCAGGAAACACTGAAGCTTTCTTT. Encoded protein: CASSVAGNTEAFF.

This chain links TRBV6-5 with TRBJ1-6; a possible D gene is TRBD1 (5 bases). Per the germline V gene, CDR1 is MNHEY and CDR2 is SVGAGI. The CDR3 extends over 13 amino acids. The germline V and J ends were trimmed by 6 bases and 8 bases, with 11 bases remaining between them. The CDR3 sequence is CASRRGEDSPLHF. The CDR3 DNA is TGTGCCAGCAGACGGGGGGAAGATTCACCCCTCCACTTT.

In this sample, this clone turned up once. The gene calls are TRBV7-3 and TRBJ2-5, with TRBD1 as a possible D gene (7 bases). The CDR3 loop spans 13 amino acids. The germline V gene has CDR1 SGHTA and CDR2 FQGTGA. Trimming shortened V by 4 bases and J by 4 bases, and 10 bases separated the two germline ends. The CDR3 DNA is TGTGCCAGCAGCTCAGGGGGGAGAGAGACCCAGTACTTC. Encoded protein: CASSSGGRETQYF.

The chain carries TRBV7-2 and TRBJ2-3; no definite D call. Trimming removed 2 bases at V and 1 base at J, with 10 bases between. Germline CDR1 is SGHTA and CDR2 is FQGNSA. This CDR3 spans 15 amino acids. DNA of the CDR3: TGTGCCAGCAGCTTAACCCGACGGGGCACAGATACGCAGTATTTT. This codes for CASSLTRRGTDTQYF.

The chain has TRBV2 and TRBJ2-3; 7 bases are a match to TRBD2. The CDR3 is 14 amino acids. Germline loops: CDR1 SNHLY, CDR2 FYNNEI. The J segment lost 6 bases and the V segment lost 9 bases, leaving 12 bases of the junction unmatched. CDR3 residues: CASSGAGFKDTQYF. CDR3 bases: TGTGCCAGTTCGGGAGCGGGGTTTAAGGATACGCAGTATTTT.

The chain employs TRBV24-1 and TRBJ2-2; D not certain. Germline V gene data show CDR1 as KGHDR and CDR2 as SFDVKD. V lost 5 bases and J lost 0, with 18 bases in between. The CDR3 spans 18 residues. CDR3 DNA sequence: TGTGCCACCAGTGGTTGGGTTAACAGAGATTCGAACACCGGGGAGCTGTTTTTT. Its translation: CATSGWVNRDSNTGELFF.

This clone was seen a few times. The chain recombines TRBV5-1 with TRBJ2-3; TRBD1 matches 10 bases. The CDR3 is 17 amino acids. Trimming cost V 3 bases and J 4 bases; bases outside gene matches: 11. CDR1 is SGHRS and CDR2 is YFSETQ in the germline V gene. Here the CDR3 DNA reads TGCGCCAGCAGCTGGACACCGGGACAGGGGAGGCCAGATACGCAGTATTTT. Protein sequence: CASSWTPGQGRPDTQYF.

This clone showed up just a few times. The CDR3 region has the DNA TGTGCCAGCAGCTTAGTCGCTGAAGCTTTCTTT. Translation: CASSLVAEAFF. The chain uses TRBV11-2 and TRBJ1-1, with unresolved D. This CDR3 region has 11 residues. V was cut by 1 base and J by 6 bases, with 3 bases left in between. The germline V gene encodes CDR1 SGHAT and CDR2 FQNNGV.

The table lists this clone with a count of one. This sequence joins TRBV28 and TRBJ2-1; 9 bases match TRBD2. Trimming removed 2 bases from V and 4 bases from J; junction bases left unmatched: 3. CDR1 is MDHEN, CDR2 SYDVKM, per germline. The CDR3 consists of 15 residues. CDR3 region: CASSLAGGPYNEQFF. CDR3 sequence (DNA): TGTGCCAGCAGTTTAGCGGGAGGGCCTTACAATGAGCAGTTCTTC.

V usage is TRBV28 and J usage is TRBJ1-4, with D possibly matching TRBD1 (5 bases). CDR3 size: 14 residues. The germline gives CDR1 MDHEN, CDR2 SYDVKM. Trimming left V 5 bases short and J 1 base short, with 8 bases between. The CDR3 here is CASSRQRTNEKLFF. The CDR3 DNA follows: TGTGCCAGCAGTCGACAGCGAACTAATGAAAAACTGTTTTTT.

The gene calls are TRBV7-2 and TRBJ2-2, with D tentatively TRBD2 (6 bases). Germline V CDR1 and CDR2: SGHTA, FQGNSA. This CDR3 contains 13 residues. The V end lost 4 bases, the J end lost 6 bases, and 9 bases lay between the germline ends. CDR3 loop: CASSSSSAGELFF. CDR3 coding DNA: TGTGCCAGCAGCTCGTCTAGCGCCGGGGAGCTGTTTTTT.

The CDR3 DNA reads as TGTGCCTGTACGACAGGGGCCATGCGAACGAACACCGGGGAGCTGTTTTTT. As protein: CACTTGAMRTNTGELFF. The J gene is TRBJ2-2, the V gene TRBV30; 8 bases align to TRBD1. Germline V gene data show CDR1 as GTSNPN and CDR2 as SVGIG (reference sequence). The CDR3 is 17 amino acids. The J segment lost 0 bases and the V segment lost 6 bases, leaving 12 bases of the junction unmatched.